These 16 T cell receptor beta chains were sequenced from one sample in a study of Ad26.COV2.S vaccination and SARS-CoV-2 variants. The table came from immunoSEQ multiplex PCR; TCRdb's copy has only in-frame clones and leaves some out. The table shows about 350,000 clones, with about 91% occurring only once. Sequencing was performed on peripheral blood, taken after recovery from COVID-19. These receptors were taken from a human donor who had recovered from COVID-19.

CDR3 amino acids: CASSEGQSYGYTF. The CDR3 DNA is TGTGCCAGCAGCGAGGGACAGAGCTATGGCTACACCTTC. V is TRBV9 and J is TRBJ1-2; 7 bases fit TRBD1. Germline CDR1 is SGDLS and CDR2 is YYNGEE. The length of the CDR3 is 13 residues. V lost 3 bases, J lost 4 bases, and 3 bases stayed unmatched. Supplemented by reference TRBV9 and TRBJ1-2, the full variable domain reads DSGVTQTPKHLITATGQRVTLRCSPRSGDLSVYWYQQSLDQGLQFLIQYYNGEERAKGNILERFSAQQFPDLHSELNLSSLELGDSALYFCASSEGQSYGYTFGSGTRLTVV.

This chain connects TRBV27 to TRBJ1-2; 9 nucleotides line up with TRBD1. V shed 4 bases, J shed 7 bases, and the junction held 7 bases outside the gene matches. The length of the CDR3 is 14 residues. Per the germline V gene, CDR1 is MNHEY and CDR2 is SMNVEV (reference sequence). CDR3 in amino acids: CASSSPGQGSGYTF. For the CDR3, the DNA is TGTGCCAGCAGTTCACCGGGACAGGGTTCTGGCTACACCTTC.

The gene calls are TRBV7-9 and TRBJ2-3; D is ambiguous. Trimming removed 5 bases from V and 6 bases from J, with 9 bases in between. The CDR3 contains 12 residues. CDR1 is SEHNR, CDR2 FQNEAQ, per germline (reference sequence). CDR3 DNA: TGTGCCAGCAGCCCCGGACGGGATACGCAGTATTTT. Amino acids: CASSPGRDTQYF.

A single count supports this clone. The chain links TRBV9 to TRBJ2-1, with 11 bases lining up with TRBD1. CDR3 length: 15 residues. Looked up from germline, CDR1 is SGDLS and CDR2 is YYNGEE. J was trimmed by 8 bases and V by 1 base; bases with no gene match: 5. CDR3 loop: CASSVRDRGSHEQFF. The CDR3 coding sequence is TGTGCCAGCAGCGTACGGGACAGGGGGTCGCATGAGCAGTTCTTC.

This clone has just a few counts. The gene calls are TRBV10-3 and TRBJ2-2; tentatively, D is TRBD2 (5 bases). Trimming took 7 bases from V and 5 from J, leaving 14 bases between them. The CDR3 totals 14 residues. Germline V gives CDR1 ENHRY, CDR2 SYGVKD. The CDR3 protein is CAIKVEGITGELFF. CDR3 DNA sequence: TGTGCCATCAAAGTCGAGGGTATTACCGGGGAGCTGTTTTTT.

The chain has TRBV4-3 and TRBJ2-3; D is possibly TRBD2 (7 bases). From germline, CDR1 is LGHNA and CDR2 YSLEER. The V end was cut by 4 bases, the J end by 5 bases, with 16 bases between. The CDR3 sequence is 15 residues long. CDR3 in amino acids: CASSPEGGPGDTQYF. The CDR3 bases are TGCGCCAGCAGCCCGGAGGGGGGGCCGGGAGATACGCAGTATTTT.

The gene calls are TRBV6-5 and TRBJ1-1, with a possible D match to TRBD1 (5 bases). Deletions cut 5 bases from V and 1 base from J, with 14 bases between. Germline V lookup: CDR1 MNHEY, CDR2 SVGAGI. The CDR3 is 15 amino acids. The CDR3 DNA is TGTGCCAGCAGTAGGGCAGGGCTGGGGAACACTGAAGCTTTCTTT. Residues: CASSRAGLGNTEAFF.

V and J are TRBV3-1 (or the pseudogene TRBV3-2) and TRBJ2-1; 7 nucleotides align to TRBD1. Germline-derived CDR1 and CDR2 are LGHDT and YNNKEL (reference sequence). The CDR3 loop spans 15 amino acids. The J segment lost 2 bases and the V segment lost 3 bases, leaving 4 bases of the junction unmatched. CDR3 region: CASSHRQGPYNEQFF. The CDR3 DNA reads as TGTGCCAGCAGCCATCGACAGGGCCCCTACAATGAGCAGTTCTTC.

J is TRBJ1-1 and V is TRBV9; no clear D. The germline CDR1 and CDR2 sequences are SGDLS and YYNGEE. The CDR3 extends over 13 amino acids. Trimming took 3 bases from V and 3 from J, leaving 9 bases between them. The CDR3 loop reads CASSATFYTEAFF. In DNA form, the CDR3 reads TGTGCCAGCAGCGCGACATTCTACACTGAAGCTTTCTTT.

V usage is TRBV5-1 and J usage is TRBJ2-3; TRBD1 is a possible D gene (7 bases). Germline CDR1 SGHRS, CDR2 YFSETQ. The CDR3 is 14 residues long. V lost 4 bases, J lost 5 bases, and 14 bases lay in between. This CDR3 reads CASSGGTEGDTQYF. CDR3 coding DNA: TGCGCCAGCAGCGGCGGGACAGAGGGAGATACGCAGTATTTT. The variable domain in full, completed from reference TRBV5-1 and TRBJ2-3, reads KAGVTQTPRYLIKTRGQQVTLSCSPISGHRSVSWYQQTPGQGLQFLFEYFSETQRNKGNFPGRFSGRQFSNSRSEMNVSTLELGDSALYLCASSGGTEGDTQYFGPGTRLTVL.

This chain uses TRBV7-2 with TRBJ1-1, with D possibly TRBD1 on 6 matching bases. The V end lost 5 bases, the J end lost 7 bases, and 17 bases lay between the germline ends. Germline V gives CDR1 SGHTA, CDR2 FQGNSA. The CDR3 contains 14 residues. The CDR3 here is CASSQGMHRNEAFF. The CDR3, as DNA: TGTGCCAGCAGCCAGGGGATGCACAGGAATGAAGCTTTCTTT.

With respect to this clone: Within the sample, other DNA sequences also encode this same CDR3. The chain joins TRBV5-5 to TRBJ1-5; no firm D call. The CDR3 is 15 residues long. Trimming removed 0 bases at V and 0 bases at J, with 7 bases between. Germline CDR1 is SGHKS and CDR2 is YYEKEE (reference sequence). The CDR3 nucleotides read TGTGCCAGCAGCTTGGACAGTTATAGCAATCAGCCCCAGCATTTT. Translation gives CASSLDSYSNQPQHF.

The chain uses TRBV19 and TRBJ2-3; possibly TRBD2 for D (5 bases). Germline CDR1 reads LNHDA; CDR2 reads SQIVND (reference sequence). The CDR3 totals 14 residues. V shed 7 bases and J shed 1 base, with 12 bases lying between them. Here the CDR3 DNA reads TGTGCCAGTATGAAGCAGAGGGGCACAGATACGCAGTATTTT. The encoded protein is CASMKQRGTDTQYF.

J is TRBJ2-7 and V is TRBV15; maybe TRBD2 (5 bases). The V gene lost 0 bases and the J gene lost 4 bases, with 10 bases spanning the gap. CDR3 length: 14 amino acids. Germline V lookup: CDR1 LNHNV, CDR2 YYDKDF (reference sequence). The chain's CDR3 is CATSRDPGGYEQYF. The CDR3 DNA reads TGTGCCACCAGCAGAGACCCCGGCGGGTACGAGCAGTACTTC.

V gene TRBV7-9 combines with J gene TRBJ2-5; D assignment may be TRBD1 or TRBD2 (5 bases each). The germline V and J ends were trimmed by 5 bases and 2 bases, with 15 bases remaining between them. The CDR3 spans 15 residues. Per the germline V gene, CDR1 is SEHNR and CDR2 is FQNEAQ (reference sequence). The CDR3 nucleotides read TGTGCCAGCAGCCGCGAGGGGCAGGCACAAGAGACCCAGTACTTC. It translates to CASSREGQAQETQYF.

This clone was observed once. The V and J genes are TRBV27 and TRBJ1-6; D call uncertain. In germline, CDR1 is MNHEY, CDR2 SMNVEV (reference sequence). V was clipped by 0 bases and J by 10 bases, with 13 bases between them. The CDR3 extends over 15 amino acids. CDR3 DNA: TGTGCCAGCAGTTTATCTTCCGGGGAGGGATCACCCCTCCACTTT. Residues: CASSLSSGEGSPLHF.